The 30 T cell receptor beta chains below come from one sample, sequenced in a study of blood T cell repertoires in COVID-19. Using immunoSEQ multiplex PCR, the repertoire was profiled, and TCRdb retains in-frame clones only, with some absent. The profile shows 65,000 to 80,000 clones, 86% of them singletons. What was sequenced was peripheral blood. Receptors were obtained from a man between 25 and 39 years old with acute or convalescent COVID-19.

The V and J genes are TRBV6-2 or TRBV6-3 and TRBJ2-7; D is undetermined. Trimming removed 2 bases from V and 4 bases from J, with 6 bases in between. Germline V gene data show CDR1 as MNHEY and CDR2 as SVGEGT. This CDR3 comprises 12 residues. CDR3 protein: CASSYNRYEQYF. CDR3 DNA sequence: TGTGCCAGCAGTTACAACCGGTACGAGCAGTACTTC.

The chain combines TRBV29-1 with TRBJ2-3; TRBD1 is a possible D gene (7 bases). The CDR3 sequence is 15 residues long. The germline CDR1 and CDR2 sequences are SQVTM and ANQGSEA. Trimming stripped 8 bases from V and 0 bases from J, with 18 bases between. CDR3 nucleotide sequence: TGCAGCTCACCTGGGGGGACAGAGAGCACAGATACGCAGTATTTT. This encodes CSSPGGTESTDTQYF.

The V call is TRBV6-5, the J call TRBJ1-1; 7 positions match TRBD1. The CDR3 runs 16 residues. CDR1 is MNHEY, CDR2 SVGAGI, per germline. The trim removed 4 bases at V and 0 bases at J, leaving 8 bases unmatched. DNA of the CDR3: TGTGCCAGCAGTTCAACCAGGACAGGACTGAACACTGAAGCTTTCTTT. Residues: CASSSTRTGLNTEAFF.

The rearrangement links TRBV27 to TRBJ1-1; 9 positions match TRBD1. This CDR3 spans 14 amino acids. Germline CDR1 MNHEY, CDR2 SMNVEV (reference sequence). The J segment lost 7 bases and the V segment lost 6 bases, leaving 9 bases of the junction unmatched. The DNA for the CDR3 is TGTGCCAGCAGCCAAAACAGGGGGCGGGATGAAGCTTTCTTT. Translation gives CASSQNRGRDEAFF.

This chain connects TRBV30 to TRBJ2-7, with a possible D match to TRBD2 (5 bases). The CDR3 consists of 11 residues. Germline V gene sequence: CDR1 GTSNPN, CDR2 SVGIG (reference sequence). Trimming took off 3 bases at V and 7 bases at J, with 10 bases between the two ends. This CDR3 is CAWRATGEQYF. The DNA for the CDR3 is TGTGCCTGGAGGGCGACGGGAGAGCAGTACTTC.

CDR3 residues: CASSLGQFSTDTQYF. The DNA for the CDR3 is TGTGCCAGCAGCTTAGGACAGTTTAGCACAGATACGCAGTATTTT. The gene calls are TRBV11-1 and TRBJ2-3, with D possibly matching TRBD1 (5 bases). The CDR3 length is 15 residues. V was clipped by 1 base and J by 0 bases, with 8 bases between them. Germline V lookup: CDR1 SGHAT, CDR2 FQDESV (reference sequence).

The V call is TRBV4-1, the J call TRBJ2-2, with 7 nucleotides matching TRBD2. This CDR3 has 15 residues. The trim removed 6 bases at V and 2 bases at J, leaving 6 bases unmatched. Germline loops: CDR1 MGHRA, CDR2 YSYEKL. CDR3 nucleotides: TGCGCCAGCAGACGAGCGGGGCAAAACACCGGGGAGCTGTTTTTT. Translating it yields CASRRAGQNTGELFF.

This clone appeared a single time. The chain couples TRBV5-1 to TRBJ2-5; D is unresolved. The CDR3 is 14 residues long. With 0 bases removed from V and 0 bases from J, the gap between germline ends came to 6 bases. CDR1 and CDR2 (germline): SGHRS, YFSETQ. DNA of the CDR3: TGCGCCAGCAGCTTGGTTTCCTACCAAGAGACCCAGTACTTC. As protein: CASSLVSYQETQYF.

The sample holds a few counts of this clone. This chain uses TRBV10-3 with TRBJ2-7, with D possibly matching TRBD1 (5 bases). The length of the CDR3 is 14 residues. V was clipped by 2 bases and J by 0 bases, with 8 bases between them. Germline lookup yields CDR1 ENHRY and CDR2 SYGVKD. This CDR3 is CAISEDRSSYEQYF. The CDR3 nucleotides read TGTGCCATCAGTGAGGACAGATCCTCCTACGAGCAGTACTTC.

This clone was detected a few times. The chain recombines TRBV29-1 with TRBJ2-7, with D perhaps matching TRBD2 (6 bases). V was shortened by 4 bases and J by 7 bases, with 11 bases between the two germline ends. Germline CDR1 SQVTM, CDR2 ANQGSEA. The CDR3 sequence is 11 residues long. CDR3 coding DNA: TGCAGCGTTGCGCGGGAAAGTGAGCAGTACTTC. This gives the protein CSVARESEQYF.

The genes are TRBV7-8 and TRBJ2-3; 9 bases are shared with TRBD2. In germline, CDR1 is SGHVS, CDR2 FQNEAQ. The CDR3 sequence is 19 residues long. The junction had 14 bases not matched to a gene; V was cut back by 1 base and J by 3 bases. The CDR3 is CASSLVVTSGRRGTDTQYF. CDR3 nucleotide sequence: TGTGCCAGCAGCTTAGTTGTGACTAGCGGAAGAAGGGGGACAGATACGCAGTATTTT.

The J gene is TRBJ2-2, the V gene TRBV7-2; 8 bases align to TRBD2. This CDR3 spans 15 amino acids. V shed 3 bases and J 4 bases; nucleotides not matched to a gene: 4. CDR1 and CDR2 (germline): SGHTA, FQGNSA. The CDR3 here is CASSFKRGPTGELFF. The CDR3 nucleotides are TGTGCCAGCAGCTTTAAGCGGGGGCCCACCGGGGAGCTGTTTTTT.

The rearrangement uses TRBV10-3 and TRBJ1-6; possible D gene TRBD1, 6 bases. Germline V CDR1 and CDR2: ENHRY, SYGVKD. The CDR3 consists of 19 residues. V lost 0 bases and J lost 7, with 22 bases in between. Written as DNA, the CDR3 is TGTGCCATCAGTGAGTCGATTGGGGGGACTAACAGGGAAAATTCACCCCTCCACTTT. It is translated as CAISESIGGTNRENSPLHF.

The chain links TRBV7-2 to TRBJ2-3; TRBD2 agrees at 8 bases. The junction had 4 bases not matched to a gene; V was cut back by 1 base and J by 7 bases. Germline lookup yields CDR1 SGHTA and CDR2 FQGNSA. The CDR3 loop spans 14 amino acids. The CDR3 region has the DNA TGTGCCAGCAGCTTAGGCGGGAGGATGAATACGCAGTATTTT. Protein product: CASSLGGRMNTQYF. Complete variable domain (other parts from reference TRBV7-2 and TRBJ2-3): GAGVSQSPSNKVTEKGKDVELRCDPISGHTALYWYRQSLGQGLEFLIYFQGNSAPDKSGLPSDRFSAERTGGSVSTLTIQRTQQEDSAVYLCASSLGGRMNTQYFGPGTRLTVL.

V gene TRBV7-9 combines with J gene TRBJ2-2; the D gene is possibly TRBD2 (5 bases). Trimming stripped 2 bases from V and 5 bases from J, with 12 bases between. This CDR3 has 15 amino acids. Germline CDR1 reads SEHNR; CDR2 reads FQNEAQ (reference sequence). CDR3 sequence: CASSLSRTGTGELFF. The CDR3 coding sequence is TGTGCCAGCAGCTTAAGCCGGACGGGAACCGGGGAGCTGTTTTTT.

The gene calls are TRBV5-5 and TRBJ2-5; the match to TRBD1 covers 8 bases. The CDR3 runs 17 residues. Germline loops: CDR1 SGHKS, CDR2 YYEKEE (reference sequence). V was clipped by 0 bases and J by 4 bases; unmatched bases: 11. DNA of the CDR3: TGTGCCAGCAGCTTGGAGGCAGGGGGCGCGTATGGAGAGACCCAGTACTTC. Its translation is CASSLEAGGAYGETQYF. The whole variable domain, remainder taken from reference TRBV5-5 and TRBJ2-5, is DAGVTQSPTHLIKTRGQQVTLRCSPISGHKSVSWYQQVLGQGPQFIFQYYEKEERGRGNFPDRFSARQFPNYSSELNVNALLLGDSALYLCASSLEAGGAYGETQYFGPGTRLLVL.

This chain links TRBV30 with TRBJ1-1, with unresolved D. Trimming removed 5 bases at V and 2 bases at J, with 9 bases between. The germline gives CDR1 GTSNPN, CDR2 SVGIG (reference sequence). The CDR3 covers 12 residues. DNA of the CDR3: TGTGCCTGGGGGCACAAAAACACTGAAGCTTTCTTT. This sequence encodes CAWGHKNTEAFF.

The chain is built from TRBV3-1 (or the pseudogene TRBV3-2) and TRBJ2-2, with TRBD2 matching 8 bases. After removal of 3 bases from V and 4 bases from J, the junction contained 4 bases not matched to a gene. Germline CDR1 LGHDT, CDR2 YNNKEL (reference sequence). The CDR3 covers 15 residues. The CDR3 sequence is CASSHAGGPTGELFF. CDR3 sequence (DNA): TGTGCCAGCAGCCATGCGGGAGGACCCACCGGGGAGCTGTTTTTT.

The chain recombines TRBV18 with TRBJ2-5, with 8 bases identical to TRBD2. Losses at the gene ends were 2 bases for V and 4 bases for J; bases not matched to a gene: 12. The germline CDR1 and CDR2 sequences are KGHSH and LQKENI. The CDR3 extends over 17 amino acids. CDR3 sequence: CASSPSAAGERGETQYF. The CDR3, as DNA: TGTGCCAGCTCACCATCGGCAGCGGGAGAACGGGGAGAGACCCAGTACTTC.

This chain joins TRBV18 and TRBJ1-1; no reliable D call. This CDR3 region has 11 residues. V dropped 6 bases and J dropped 1 base, with 3 bases sitting between them. Per germline, CDR1 KGHSH and CDR2 LQKENI. CDR3 nucleotide sequence: TGTGCCAGCTCCTGGAACACTGAAGCTTTCTTT. Its protein is CASSWNTEAFF.

The chain is built from TRBV9 and TRBJ1-2; D uncertain. In germline, CDR1 is SGDLS, CDR2 YYNGEE. V dropped 5 bases and J dropped 8 bases, with 10 bases sitting between them. This CDR3 has 11 amino acids. CDR3 residues: CASSNPLGYTF. CDR3 DNA: TGTGCCAGCAGTAATCCCTTAGGCTACACCTTC.

This clone has just one count. The chain joins TRBV5-4 to TRBJ2-1; D might be TRBD2 (6 bases). Germline assignment: CDR1 SGHNT and CDR2 YYREEE (reference sequence). Deletions cut 6 bases from V and 6 bases from J, with 19 bases between. The CDR3 spans 15 residues. The DNA for the CDR3 is TGTGCCAGCACCCTGGCCGGGGGATATGGCAATGAGCAGTTCTTC. Translating it yields CASTLAGGYGNEQFF.

As for this clone: The sample carries other DNA sequences with the same CDR3. The V and J genes are TRBV5-1 and TRBJ1-2; the match to TRBD1 covers 9 bases. Looked up from germline, CDR1 is SGHRS and CDR2 is YFSETQ. With V trimmed by 4 bases and J by 2 bases, 6 bases remained unmatched. This CDR3 spans 15 amino acids. The CDR3 reads CASSPPGTGNYGYTF. The CDR3 bases are TGCGCCAGCAGCCCACCCGGGACAGGGAACTATGGCTACACCTTC.

This sequence joins TRBV27 and TRBJ1-1; D ambiguous. V lost 5 bases and J 3 bases, leaving 13 bases between the germline ends. CDR1 is MNHEY and CDR2 is SMNVEV in the germline V gene (reference sequence). This CDR3 has 14 amino acids. The CDR3 DNA sequence: TGTGCCAGCAGTAAAGCGGGGTCTGACACTGAAGCTTTCTTT. It codes for CASSKAGSDTEAFF.

The chain is built from TRBV19 and TRBJ2-3, with no clear D. Looked up from germline, CDR1 is LNHDA and CDR2 is SQIVND (reference sequence). This CDR3 contains 13 residues. Trimming took 5 bases from V and 2 from J, leaving 8 bases between them. CDR3 nucleotide sequence: TGTGCCAGTAGTTCCTATCTCACAGATACGCAGTATTTT. Translation: CASSSYLTDTQYF.

Only a few counts were recorded for this clone. The rearrangement joins TRBV20-1 to TRBJ1-3; no clear D gene. The CDR3 runs 14 residues. Germline CDR1 reads DFQATT; CDR2 reads SNEGSKA (reference sequence). Trimming stripped 3 bases from V and 0 bases from J, with 9 bases between. The chain's CDR3 is CSASREGSGNTIYF. The CDR3 coding sequence is TGCAGTGCTAGTAGGGAGGGCTCTGGAAACACCATATATTTT.

The J gene is TRBJ2-2, the V gene TRBV19; 8 bases match TRBD1. Trimming at V came to 1 base and at J to 7 bases, leaving 8 bases not matched to a gene. Germline CDR1 LNHDA, CDR2 SQIVND (reference sequence). The CDR3 sequence is 16 residues long. Here the CDR3 reads CASSIVLGTGIGELFF. DNA of the CDR3: TGTGCCAGTAGTATAGTCTTAGGGACAGGTATCGGGGAGCTGTTTTTT.

The rearrangement links TRBV5-6 to TRBJ1-4, with D unclear. CDR3 size: 16 residues. Germline loops: CDR1 SGHDT, CDR2 YYEEEE. Trimming pared 0 bases from V and 0 bases from J, leaving 9 bases between. The chain's CDR3 is CASSLGGSATNEKLFF. The CDR3 nucleotides are TGTGCCAGCAGCTTGGGAGGGTCGGCAACTAATGAAAAACTGTTTTTT.

The gene calls are TRBV30 and TRBJ1-3; D remains ambiguous. The CDR3 loop spans 13 amino acids. Trimming removed 1 base from V and 4 bases from J, with 8 bases in between. Germline values: CDR1 GTSNPN, CDR2 SVGIG (reference sequence). Written as DNA, the CDR3 is TGTGCCTGGAGTGGTTCCTTAGGAAACACCATATATTTT. It translates to CAWSGSLGNTIYF.

V and J are TRBV2 and TRBJ1-2; 11 nucleotides agree with TRBD1. The CDR3 loop spans 17 amino acids. CDR1 is SNHLY and CDR2 is FYNNEI in the germline V gene. The V segment lost 4 bases and the J segment 5 bases; nucleotides outside the gene matches: 12. CDR3 DNA sequence: TGTGCCAGCAGTGGGGGACAGGGGGTCTCTTCTCGGTATGGCTACACCTTC. It yields the protein CASSGGQGVSSRYGYTF.